Presented here are 31 T cell receptor beta chains from one specimen sequenced in a study of vaccination and CD4 T cells after COVID-19 (dated by TCRdb to between 2022 and 2023). No cognate antigen is known for these TCRs. Library preparation used PCR. Sequencer: Illumina iSeq 100. DNA from cultured CD4+ T cells was subjected to TCR sequencing with the Oncomine TCR Beta short-read assay at the Johns Hopkins FTIC core. The raw public data were reprocessed by TCRdb itself: fastp quality trimming at Q25, MiXCR clonotype calling, in-frame beta chains only. All rows with the same CDR3 protein become a single entry with the most common DNA and genes. The sample yields 15,000 to 20,000 distinct CDR3 sequences; about 56% were counted once. The top ten constitute approximately 7.4% of the sample. The treatment or condition label, as the study defines it: roughly 10-day PBMC culture with coronavirus spike peptide pools or control peptides (ViraFEST assay).

Specimen: CD4+ T cells from blood, cultured in vitro. The source of these receptors is a human donor who had recovered from COVID-19.

Only one count was recorded for this clonotype. The chain joins TRBV2 to TRBJ1-5, with D unclear. Trimming pared 2 bases from V and 13 bases from J, leaving 9 bases between. Germline V gene lookup returns CDR1 SNHLY and CDR2 FYNNEI. The CDR3 is 11 residues long. The CDR3 reads CASSEWEEQHF. The DNA of the CDR3 is TGTGCCAGCAGTGAATGGGAGGAACAGCATTTT.

The chain employs TRBV6-1 and TRBJ2-2, with 8 bases lining up with TRBD2. CDR3 size: 17 residues. Germline V gene lookup returns CDR1 MNHNS and CDR2 SASEGT. V lost 7 bases, J lost 6 bases, and 16 bases stayed unmatched. DNA of the CDR3: TGTGCCAGCAATTCCATGCGCGGGGGGACCAGGCCCGGGGAGCTGTTTTTT. As protein: CASNSMRGGTRPGELFF.

The V call is TRBV2, the J call TRBJ2-1; TRBD1 or TRBD2 may be the D gene (6 bases each). Germline V gene lookup returns CDR1 SNHLY and CDR2 FYNNEI. Trimming cost V 6 bases and J 9 bases, with 18 bases left between them. The CDR3 is 14 residues long. CDR3 sequence: CASRKEGVTGEQFF. The DNA for the CDR3 is TGTGCCAGCAGGAAGGAGGGGGTCACCGGTGAGCAGTTCTTC.

The CDR3 DNA is TGTGCCAGCTCACCCCTAGGTGCTAGCACAGATACGCAGTATTTT. Translated: CASSPLGASTDTQYF. This chain joins TRBV18 and TRBJ2-3; D not certain. From germline, CDR1 is KGHSH and CDR2 LQKENI. Deletions cut 3 bases from V and 0 bases from J, with 10 bases between. The CDR3 totals 15 residues.

This chain joins TRBV2 and TRBJ2-7; TRBD1 matches 9 bases. Germline V CDR1 and CDR2: SNHLY, FYNNEI. This CDR3 region has 15 residues. V lost 3 bases to trimming and J lost 4 bases; unmatched junction nucleotides: 7. DNA of the CDR3: TGTGCCAGCAGTGACCCCGGGACAGGGTCGTACGAGCAGTACTTC. The encoded protein is CASSDPGTGSYEQYF.

This chain connects TRBV6-1 to TRBJ2-1, with 7 bases lining up with TRBD1. The CDR3 spans 16 residues. Germline CDR1 and CDR2: MNHNS and SASEGT. J gave up 6 bases and V 4 bases, and 12 bases lay outside the gene matches. In nucleotides, the CDR3 is TGTGCCAGCAGTGCCCTGACAGGGTTCTCATCCAATGAGCAGTTCTTC. Translation gives CASSALTGFSSNEQFF.

V is TRBV6-1 and J is TRBJ1-2, with a possible D match to TRBD1 (5 bases). V lost 3 bases to trimming and J lost 8 bases, with 10 bases between them. Germline V gene sequence: CDR1 MNHNS, CDR2 SASEGT. The CDR3 has 12 residues. The CDR3 nucleotides are TGTGCCAGCAGTGATTTCCGGGGCGGCTACACCTTC. Residues: CASSDFRGGYTF.

V is TRBV7-9 and J is TRBJ2-5; no clear D gene. The CDR3 loop spans 14 amino acids. V gave up 3 bases and J gave up 2 bases, with 10 bases separating them. CDR1 is SEHNR and CDR2 is FQNEAQ in the germline V gene (reference sequence). The CDR3, as DNA: TGTGCCAGCAGCTTTTACGACACACAAGAGACCCAGTACTTC. Amino acids: CASSFYDTQETQYF.

The chain combines TRBV30 with TRBJ1-1; TRBD1 might be the D (6 bases). The germline V and J ends were trimmed by 2 bases and 0 bases, with 13 bases remaining between them. This CDR3 is 15 amino acids long. From germline, CDR1 is GTSNPN and CDR2 SVGIG (reference sequence). CDR3 in amino acids: CAWSRPQGMNTEAFF. In DNA form, the CDR3 reads TGTGCCTGGAGTAGACCACAGGGCATGAACACTGAAGCTTTCTTT.

The table lists this clonotype with a few counts. The chain recombines TRBV28 with TRBJ1-3; D is uncertain. V dropped 1 base and J dropped 1 base, with 8 bases sitting between them. Looked up from germline, CDR1 is MDHEN and CDR2 is SYDVKM. The CDR3 is 15 amino acids. The CDR3 DNA follows: TGTGCCAGCAGTTTATTCGGGCTATCTGGAAACACCATATATTTT. Translating gives CASSLFGLSGNTIYF.

The chain links TRBV7-9 to TRBJ2-2, with TRBD1 matching over 10 bases. The CDR3 length is 17 residues. V lost 1 base and J lost 2; bases outside the gene matches: 4. Germline-derived CDR1 and CDR2 are SEHNR and FQNEAQ (reference sequence). The CDR3 is CASSLVTGGFNTGELFF. CDR3 sequence (DNA): TGTGCCAGCAGCTTAGTGACAGGGGGCTTTAACACCGGGGAGCTGTTTTTT.

This sequence joins TRBV7-2 and TRBJ2-1; D ambiguous. CDR3 length equals 15 residues. Looked up from germline, CDR1 is SGHTA and CDR2 is FQGNSA. Between the trimmed V and J ends, which lost 3 bases and 0 bases, there was a span of 9 bases. Here the CDR3 DNA reads TGTGCCAGCAGCTTTCCGGGCATCTCCTACAATGAGCAGTTCTTC. It encodes CASSFPGISYNEQFF.

This clonotype was seen only a few times. The rearrangement uses TRBV6-1 and TRBJ2-1, with D unresolved. V was pared by 5 bases and J by 3 bases, with 8 bases between. Germline V gene data show CDR1 as MNHNS and CDR2 as SASEGT. This CDR3 comprises 13 residues. The CDR3 region is CASSLRSYNEQFF. CDR3 DNA sequence: TGTGCCAGCAGTCTGCGGAGCTACAATGAGCAGTTCTTC.

V and J are TRBV7-9 and TRBJ2-5, with D possibly matching TRBD2 (6 bases). Trimming shortened V by 0 bases and J by 5 bases, and 13 bases separated the two germline ends. Per the germline V gene, CDR1 is SEHNR and CDR2 is FQNEAQ (reference sequence). The CDR3 contains 15 residues. This chain's CDR3 is CASSLARQGGETQYF. The CDR3 nucleotides are TGTGCCAGCAGCTTAGCGCGGCAGGGAGGCGAGACCCAGTACTTC. Using reference TRBV7-9 and TRBJ2-5 for the parts outside the CDR3, the full variable domain is DTGVSQNPRHKITKRGQNVTFRCDPISEHNRLYWYRQTLGQGPEFLTYFQNEAQLEKSRLLSDRFSAERPKGSFSTLEIQRTEQGDSAMYLCASSLARQGGETQYFGPGTRLLVL.

The V gene is TRBV6-1, the J gene TRBJ2-5; no definite D call. V gave up 5 bases and J gave up 3 bases, with 19 bases separating them. Germline assignment: CDR1 MNHNS and CDR2 SASEGT. The CDR3 extends over 16 amino acids. The CDR3 reads CASSITFYQAEETQYF. The CDR3 DNA follows: TGTGCCAGCAGTATTACATTCTACCAGGCTGAAGAGACCCAGTACTTC.

CDR3 in DNA: TGTGCCAGCAGCCCTCAGGGGGCAGGGATATGGGAGACCCAGTACTTC. Encoded protein: CASSPQGAGIWETQYF. The chain carries TRBV5-6 and TRBJ2-5; 8 nucleotides align to TRBD1. The V gene end was trimmed by 4 bases and the J gene end by 5 bases; junction bases not matched to a gene: 13. The CDR3 sequence is 16 residues long. Germline values: CDR1 SGHDT, CDR2 YYEEEE.

This chain links TRBV10-3 with TRBJ2-7, with a tentative D call TRBD2 (7 bases). This CDR3 region has 14 residues. Germline V lookup: CDR1 ENHRY, CDR2 SYGVKD. V was pared by 7 bases and J by 5 bases, with 18 bases between. The CDR3 is CAITEGGFLDEQYF. The CDR3 coding sequence is TGTGCCATCACCGAGGGGGGGTTTCTCGACGAGCAGTACTTC.

J is TRBJ1-2 and V is TRBV20-1; the D gene is possibly TRBD1 (5 bases). The germline gives CDR1 DFQATT, CDR2 SNEGSKA (reference sequence). The CDR3 consists of 13 residues. V lost 3 bases, J lost 4 bases, and 12 bases lay in between. In DNA form, the CDR3 reads TGCAGTGCTAGCCAACTCGGGGGCTATGGCTACACCTTC. This translates into CSASQLGGYGYTF.

This clonotype was seen a handful of times. The chain has TRBV7-2 and TRBJ1-3; no clear D gene. V lost 0 bases to trimming and J lost 4 bases, with 4 bases between them. CDR1 is SGHTA and CDR2 is FQGNSA in the germline V gene. This CDR3 is built from 13 residues. The CDR3 coding sequence is TGTGCCAGCAGCTTAGCGGGGGGAAACACCATATATTTT. Encoded protein: CASSLAGGNTIYF.

The rearrangement uses TRBV20-1 and TRBJ2-7; possibly TRBD2 for D (6 bases). Germline lookup yields CDR1 DFQATT and CDR2 SNEGSKA (reference sequence). The V gene lost 4 bases and the J gene lost 3 bases, with 16 bases spanning the gap. This CDR3 is 14 amino acids long. The CDR3 here is CSATQTRGFYEQYF. CDR3 coding DNA: TGCAGTGCTACCCAGACTAGGGGTTTCTACGAGCAGTACTTC.

The chain uses TRBV6-1 and TRBJ1-5, with unresolved D. V lost 1 base to trimming and J lost 11 bases, with 12 bases between them. Germline CDR1 and CDR2: MNHNS and SASEGT. The CDR3 is 13 amino acids. The CDR3 sequence: CASSEVRISSQHF. The CDR3 DNA reads TGTGCCAGCAGTGAAGTTAGGATCTCGTCCCAGCATTTT.

The chain joins TRBV7-9 to TRBJ2-3; D unresolved. CDR3 length: 15 amino acids. V shed 0 bases and J shed 2 bases, with 9 bases lying between them. Germline loops: CDR1 SEHNR, CDR2 FQNEAQ (reference sequence). CDR3 sequence (DNA): TGTGCCAGCAGCTTAGCGATGGCCACCACAGATACGCAGTATTTT. Translating it yields CASSLAMATTDTQYF. Together with reference TRBV7-9 and TRBJ2-3, the CDR3 gives the full variable domain: DTGVSQNPRHKITKRGQNVTFRCDPISEHNRLYWYRQTLGQGPEFLTYFQNEAQLEKSRLLSDRFSAERPKGSFSTLEIQRTEQGDSAMYLCASSLAMATTDTQYFGPGTRLTVL.

This chain links TRBV6-1 with TRBJ1-1; no firm D call. This CDR3 is built from 15 residues. The V gene's germline CDR1 is MNHNS and CDR2 SASEGT. V lost 8 bases to trimming and J lost 0 bases, with 16 bases between them. CDR3: CASPFQQRLNTEAFF. CDR3 DNA: TGTGCCAGCCCGTTCCAGCAACGTCTGAACACTGAAGCTTTCTTT.

This clonotype has just one count. V gene TRBV20-1 combines with J gene TRBJ1-1; no definite D call. V gave up 0 bases and J gave up 0 bases, with 5 bases separating them. The CDR3 loop spans 13 amino acids. Germline CDR1 DFQATT, CDR2 SNEGSKA (reference sequence). The CDR3 DNA reads as TGCAGTGCTAGAGATCAGGTGAACACTGAAGCTTTCTTT. This sequence encodes CSARDQVNTEAFF.

V usage is TRBV5-1 and J usage is TRBJ2-7; D gene uncertain. The V gene's germline CDR1 is SGHRS and CDR2 YFSETQ. CDR3 length: 12 amino acids. Between the trimmed V and J ends, which lost 0 bases and 8 bases, there was a span of 9 bases. The CDR3 spells CASSLAFRKQYF. The CDR3 DNA reads TGCGCCAGCAGCTTGGCCTTCCGGAAGCAGTACTTC.

This chain joins TRBV7-2 and TRBJ1-6; perhaps TRBD1 as D (5 bases). Germline loops: CDR1 SGHTA, CDR2 FQGNSA. Deletions cut 5 bases from V and 7 bases from J, with 15 bases between. The CDR3 runs to 15 residues. As DNA, the CDR3 is TGTGCCAGCAGCCCCCGAAGGGGAGGCAATTCACCCCTCCACTTT. As protein: CASSPRRGGNSPLHF.

V gene TRBV6-4 combines with J gene TRBJ1-1, with 7 bases lining up with TRBD1. The V gene's germline CDR1 is MRHNA and CDR2 SNTAGT. The trim removed 5 bases at V and 0 bases at J, leaving 6 bases unmatched. There are 15 residues in the CDR3. CDR3 DNA sequence: TGTGCCAGCAGTACGTGGGACAGACTGAACACTGAAGCTTTCTTT. Residues: CASSTWDRLNTEAFF.

The chain combines TRBV7-2 with TRBJ2-3; possible D gene TRBD1, 6 bases. Germline CDR1 reads SGHTA; CDR2 reads FQGNSA. V lost 1 base and J lost 1, with 12 bases in between. The CDR3 runs to 16 residues. In DNA form, the CDR3 reads TGTGCCAGCAGCTTAGACAGGGTAGGGGGCACAGATACGCAGTATTTT. Translating it yields CASSLDRVGGTDTQYF.

The chain couples TRBV2 to TRBJ2-7, with D possibly matching TRBD2 (6 bases). V was pared by 7 bases and J by 0 bases, with 16 bases between. Germline V gives CDR1 SNHLY, CDR2 FYNNEI. The CDR3 is 15 amino acids. CDR3 residues: CASIWDSRSSYEQYF. The CDR3 DNA is TGTGCCAGCATTTGGGACTCTAGGAGCTCCTACGAGCAGTACTTC.

The chain has TRBV7-9 and TRBJ1-1; D is unresolved. The CDR3 totals 11 residues. The germline V gene encodes CDR1 SEHNR and CDR2 FQNEAQ (reference sequence). V dropped 2 bases and J dropped 14 bases, with 12 bases sitting between them. CDR3 in DNA: TGTGCCAGCAGCTTATTGGCTGGCCTCTTCTTT. It codes for CASSLLAGLFF. Together with reference TRBV7-9 and TRBJ1-1, the CDR3 gives the full variable domain: DTGVSQNPRHKITKRGQNVTFRCDPISEHNRLYWYRQTLGQGPEFLTYFQNEAQLEKSRLLSDRFSAERPKGSFSTLEIQRTEQGDSAMYLCASSLLAGLFFGQGTRLTVV.

Sample share makes this clonotype large. J is TRBJ2-5 and V is TRBV15, with D tentatively TRBD1 (8 bases). Germline V gene lookup returns CDR1 LNHNV and CDR2 YYDKDF (reference sequence). The CDR3 extends over 16 amino acids. With 3 bases removed from V and 2 bases from J, the gap between germline ends came to 16 bases. The CDR3 DNA follows: TGTGCCACCAGCAGCCTCGGGAGGACAGGGCAAGAGACCCAGTACTTC. It translates to CATSSLGRTGQETQYF.